This entry is about one TCR beta chain. TCRdb fed the 5' RACE reads into MiXCR, producing one record per CDR3 protein. The sample carries 150,000 or so distinct CDR3 sequences, around 13% recorded once. This specimen comes from a study of T-cell memory formation after mild COVID-19. Study at large: Largely, the TCR clusters proved donor specific.

The CDR3 extends over 15 amino acids. The ends lost 0 bases at V and 5 bases at J; junction bases unmatched: 5. Germline V CDR1 and CDR2: SGHRS, YFSETQ. Source material: PBMCs or a T cell subset sorted from them (not recorded which). The V gene is TRBV5-1, the J gene TRBJ2-1; 7 bases map to TRBD2. The TCR originated in an adult woman who had mild COVID-19 (a few samples of this study predate the infection). Cell type and time point are not known. CDR3 sequence (DNA): TGCGCCAGCAGCTTGGATGGACTAGGCAACAATGAGCAGTTCTTC. This sequence encodes CASSLDGLGNNEQFF. The complete variable domain, with remaining parts taken from reference TRBV5-1 and TRBJ2-1, reads KAGVTQTPRYLIKTRGQQVTLSCSPISGHRSVSWYQQTPGQGLQFLFEYFSETQRNKGNFPGRFSGRQFSNSRSEMNVSTLELGDSALYLCASSLDGLGNNEQFFGPGTRLTVL.